These 8 T cell receptor beta chains share one sample of origin, sequenced in a study of blood T cells in healthy people across ages. Primers used in a second PCR of roughly 6 to 11 cycles were a sample-barcoded 5' primer and a J-beta primer mix. Each CDR3 protein is one row after TCRdb ran MiXCR on the 5' RACE reads. The sample contains under 850,000 distinct CDR3 sequences, around 36% of which appear only once. The specimen was blood. These receptor sequences come from a man aged 18-30 years in good health.

This clonotype was seen a single time. J is TRBJ1-1 and V is TRBV11-2, with D hard to call. Per germline, CDR1 SGHAT and CDR2 FQNNGV. The CDR3 loop spans 12 amino acids. V lost 1 base and J lost 7, with 7 bases in between. This CDR3 reads CASSLVSLEAFF. CDR3 coding DNA: TGTGCCAGCAGCTTAGTTTCCCTTGAAGCTTTCTTT.

The V and J genes are TRBV27 and TRBJ2-2; 11 bases fit TRBD2. Germline V gives CDR1 MNHEY, CDR2 SMNVEV (reference sequence). The CDR3 is 15 residues long. The V gene end was trimmed by 6 bases and the J gene end by 6 bases; junction bases not matched to a gene: 6. The CDR3, as DNA: TGTGCCAGCAGACCGACTAGCGGGGTCCCCGGGGAGCTGTTTTTT. Translated: CASRPTSGVPGELFF.

The chain combines TRBV27 with TRBJ2-1; 11 positions agree with TRBD2. J was trimmed by 4 bases and V by 7 bases; bases with no gene match: 9. This CDR3 is 16 amino acids long. Germline assignment: CDR1 MNHEY and CDR2 SMNVEV (reference sequence). The CDR3 bases are TGTGCCAGCACGAGACTAGCGGGGCTACTTTACAATGAGCAGTTCTTC. This encodes CASTRLAGLLYNEQFF.

A note on this clonotype: At one end, the junction sequence differs from germline, possibly due to a read error. The gene calls are TRBV5-1 and TRBJ2-1; TRBD2 matches 7 bases. The CDR3 length is 15 residues. CDR1 and CDR2 (germline): SGHRS, YFSETQ. The CDR3 DNA is TGCGCCAGCAGCCCTTCCGGGACTAACTACAATGAGCTGTTCTTC. It yields the protein CASSPSGTNYNELFF.

This clonotype was found many times. The chain recombines TRBV5-1 with TRBJ1-2, with D possibly matching TRBD1 (6 bases). From germline, CDR1 is SGHRS and CDR2 YFSETQ. CDR3 length equals 14 residues. The V end was cut by 0 bases, the J end by 6 bases, with 12 bases between. CDR3 in DNA: TGCGCCAGCAGCTTGGCCGTGGGGGCGGATGGCTACACCTTC. It encodes CASSLAVGADGYTF.

This chain connects TRBV7-9 to TRBJ1-5; D is unresolved. Between the trimmed V and J ends, which lost 1 base and 2 bases, there was a span of 15 bases. Germline CDR1 is SEHNR and CDR2 is FQNEAQ (reference sequence). This CDR3 is 17 amino acids long. The CDR3 is CASSLDDYRVGNQPQHF. CDR3 sequence (DNA): TGTGCCAGCAGCTTAGACGACTATCGAGTCGGCAATCAGCCCCAGCATTTT.

As to this clonotype: At one boundary the junction diverges from the germline segment, which might be a read error. The chain has TRBV12-3 or TRBV12-4 and TRBJ1-4; 8 nucleotides align to TRBD1. The CDR3 is 11 residues long. The CDR3 DNA reads as TGTGCCGGCAGTTTGACAGGGGAACTGTTTTTT. This translates into CAGSLTGELFF.

This clonotype showed up just a few times. The chain links TRBV12-3 or TRBV12-4 to TRBJ2-7; D remains unclear. This CDR3 region has 12 residues. V was cut by 5 bases and J by 7 bases, with 12 bases left in between. CDR3 nucleotide sequence: TGTGCCAGCAGTCGGACCTGGGATGAGCAGTACTTC. The encoded protein is CASSRTWDEQYF.